This T cell receptor (beta chain) was identified in a study of blood T cell repertoires in COVID-19. Background on the study: Acute and convalescent COVID-19 samples came from the United States, Italy and Spain. Sample material is recorded as cDNA or gDNA derived from T cells, B-cell-depleted T cells, or PBMCs.

In the authors' workflow: Researchers report that nucleated cell counts were estimated from reference gene primer amplification. Measured with immunoSEQ multiplex PCR; TCRdb has only the in-frame clones, and not every one. V, J and clone size are taken as reported in that table, and D and trimming were inferred from the DNA itself. Of 75,000 to 100,000 clones in the sample, 82% were seen once. Germline loops: CDR1 SGHRS, CDR2 YFSETQ. After removal of 7 bases from V and 4 bases from J, the junction contained 13 bases not matched to a gene. This CDR3 region has 16 residues. The chain employs TRBV5-1 and TRBJ2-3; 9 bases map to TRBD2. The receptor was derived from a human donor in a cohort sampled during active COVID-19. Input material: peripheral blood. The CDR3 region is CASAVAGAAQADTQYF. Written as DNA, the CDR3 is TGCGCCAGCGCTGTAGCGGGGGCCGCCCAGGCAGATACGCAGTATTTT.